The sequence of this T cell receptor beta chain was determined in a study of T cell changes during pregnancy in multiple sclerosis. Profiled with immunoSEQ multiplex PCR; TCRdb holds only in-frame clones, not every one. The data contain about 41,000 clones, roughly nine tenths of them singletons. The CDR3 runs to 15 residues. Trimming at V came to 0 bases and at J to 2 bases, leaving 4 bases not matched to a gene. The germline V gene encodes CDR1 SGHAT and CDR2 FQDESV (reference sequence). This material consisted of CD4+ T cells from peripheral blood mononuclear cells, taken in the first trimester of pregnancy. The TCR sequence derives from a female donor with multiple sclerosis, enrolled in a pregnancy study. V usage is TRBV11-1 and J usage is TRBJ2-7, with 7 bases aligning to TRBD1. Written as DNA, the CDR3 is TGTGCCAGCAGCTTAGCCGGGACAGTGGCCTACGAGCAGTACTTC. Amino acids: CASSLAGTVAYEQYF.